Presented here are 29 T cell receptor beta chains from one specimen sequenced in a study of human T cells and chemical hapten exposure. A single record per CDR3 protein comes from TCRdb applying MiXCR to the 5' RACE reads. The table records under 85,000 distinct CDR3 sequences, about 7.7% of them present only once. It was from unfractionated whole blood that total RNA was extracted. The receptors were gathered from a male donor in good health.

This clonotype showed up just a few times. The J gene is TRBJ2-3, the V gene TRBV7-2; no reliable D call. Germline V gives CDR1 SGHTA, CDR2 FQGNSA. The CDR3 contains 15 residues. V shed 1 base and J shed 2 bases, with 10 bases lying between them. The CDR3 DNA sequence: TGTGCCAGCAGCTTAGGATACCACTACACAGATACGCAGTATTTT. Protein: CASSLGYHYTDTQYF.

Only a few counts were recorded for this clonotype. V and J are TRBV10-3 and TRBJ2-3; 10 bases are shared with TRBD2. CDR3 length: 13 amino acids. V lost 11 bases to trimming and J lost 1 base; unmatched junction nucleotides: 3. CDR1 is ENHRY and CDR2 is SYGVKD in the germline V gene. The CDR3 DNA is TGTGCCTCCGGGACTAGCGGCACAGATACGCAGTATTTT. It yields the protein CASGTSGTDTQYF.

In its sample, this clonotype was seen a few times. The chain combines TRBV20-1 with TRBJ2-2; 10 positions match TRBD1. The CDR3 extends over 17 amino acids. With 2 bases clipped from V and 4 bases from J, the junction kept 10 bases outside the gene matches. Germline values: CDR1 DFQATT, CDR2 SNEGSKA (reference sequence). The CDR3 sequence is CSARLGTGVRSTGELFF. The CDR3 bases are TGCAGTGCTAGACTGGGGACAGGGGTCAGGAGCACCGGGGAGCTGTTTTTT.

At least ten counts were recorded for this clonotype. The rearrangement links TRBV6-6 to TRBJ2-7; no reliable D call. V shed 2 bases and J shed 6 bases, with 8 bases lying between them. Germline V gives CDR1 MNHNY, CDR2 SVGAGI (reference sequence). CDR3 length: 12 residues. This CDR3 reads CASSYIESEQYF. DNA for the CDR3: TGTGCCAGCAGTTACATAGAAAGCGAGCAGTACTTC.

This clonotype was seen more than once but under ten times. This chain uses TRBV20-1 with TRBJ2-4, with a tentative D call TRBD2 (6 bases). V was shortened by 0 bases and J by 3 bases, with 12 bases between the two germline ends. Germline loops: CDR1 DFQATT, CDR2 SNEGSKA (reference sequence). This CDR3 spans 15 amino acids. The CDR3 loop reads CSAREGLRGKNIQYF. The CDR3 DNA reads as TGCAGTGCTAGAGAAGGGCTGCGGGGCAAAAACATTCAGTACTTC.

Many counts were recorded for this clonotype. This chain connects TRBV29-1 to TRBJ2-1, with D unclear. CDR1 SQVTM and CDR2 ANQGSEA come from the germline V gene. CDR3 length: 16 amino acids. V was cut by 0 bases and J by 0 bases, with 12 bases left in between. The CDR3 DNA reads TGCAGCGTTGAAGATAAGGCCGAAAGCTCCTACAATGAGCAGTTCTTC. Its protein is CSVEDKAESSYNEQFF.

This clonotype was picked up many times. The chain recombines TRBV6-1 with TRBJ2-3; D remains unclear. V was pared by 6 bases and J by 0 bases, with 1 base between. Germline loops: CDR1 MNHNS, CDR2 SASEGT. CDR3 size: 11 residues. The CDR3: CASRSTDTQYF. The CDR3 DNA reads TGTGCCAGCAGGAGCACAGATACGCAGTATTTT.

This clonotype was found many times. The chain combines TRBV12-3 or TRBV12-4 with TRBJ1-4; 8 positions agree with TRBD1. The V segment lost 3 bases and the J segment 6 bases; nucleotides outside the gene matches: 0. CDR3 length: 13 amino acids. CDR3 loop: CASSLTGDEKLFF. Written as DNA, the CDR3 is TGTGCCAGCAGTTTGACAGGGGATGAAAAACTGTTTTTT.

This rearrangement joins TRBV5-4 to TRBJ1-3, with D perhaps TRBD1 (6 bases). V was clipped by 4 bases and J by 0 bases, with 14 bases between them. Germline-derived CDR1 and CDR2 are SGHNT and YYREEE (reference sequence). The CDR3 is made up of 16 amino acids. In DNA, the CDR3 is TGTGCCAGCAGCCCCAGGGACACCTCCTCTGGAAACACCATATATTTT. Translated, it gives CASSPRDTSSGNTIYF. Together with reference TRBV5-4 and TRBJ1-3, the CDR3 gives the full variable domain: ETGVTQSPTHLIKTRGQQVTLRCSSQSGHNTVSWYQQALGQGPQFIFQYYREEENGRGNFPPRFSGLQFPNYSSELNVNALELDDSALYLCASSPRDTSSGNTIYFGEGSWLTVV.

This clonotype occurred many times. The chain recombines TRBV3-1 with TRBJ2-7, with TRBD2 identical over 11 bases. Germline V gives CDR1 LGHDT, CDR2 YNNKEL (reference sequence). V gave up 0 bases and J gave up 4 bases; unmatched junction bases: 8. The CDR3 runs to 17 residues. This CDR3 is CASSQEVAGGPRYEQYF. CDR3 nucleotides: TGTGCCAGCAGCCAAGAGGTAGCGGGAGGGCCTCGATACGAGCAGTACTTC.

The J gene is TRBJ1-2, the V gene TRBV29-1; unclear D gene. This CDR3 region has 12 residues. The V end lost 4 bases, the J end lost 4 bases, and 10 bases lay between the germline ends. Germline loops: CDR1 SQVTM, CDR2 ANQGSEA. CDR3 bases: TGCAGCGTTGGCCCGGGAACCTATGGCTACACCTTC. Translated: CSVGPGTYGYTF.

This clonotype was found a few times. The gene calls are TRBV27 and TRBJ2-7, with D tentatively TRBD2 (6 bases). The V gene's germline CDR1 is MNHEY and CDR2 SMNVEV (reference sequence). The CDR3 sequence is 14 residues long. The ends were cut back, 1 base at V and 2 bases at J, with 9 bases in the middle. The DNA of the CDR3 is TGTGCCAGCAGTTTATATAGCGGAACCTACGAGCAGTACTTC. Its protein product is CASSLYSGTYEQYF.

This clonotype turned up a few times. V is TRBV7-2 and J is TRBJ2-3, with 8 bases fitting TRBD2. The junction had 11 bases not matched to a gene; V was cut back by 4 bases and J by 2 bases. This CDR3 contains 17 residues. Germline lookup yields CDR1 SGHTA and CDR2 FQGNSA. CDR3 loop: CASSSPQLADYTDTQYF. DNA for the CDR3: TGTGCCAGCAGCTCACCTCAACTAGCGGACTACACAGATACGCAGTATTTT.

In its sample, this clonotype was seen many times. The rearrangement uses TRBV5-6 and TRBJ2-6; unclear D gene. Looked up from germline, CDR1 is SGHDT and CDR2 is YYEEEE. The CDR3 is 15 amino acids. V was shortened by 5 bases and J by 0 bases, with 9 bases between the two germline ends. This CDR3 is CASRRVFSGANVLTF. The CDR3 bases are TGTGCCAGCAGACGGGTCTTCTCTGGGGCCAACGTCCTGACTTTC.

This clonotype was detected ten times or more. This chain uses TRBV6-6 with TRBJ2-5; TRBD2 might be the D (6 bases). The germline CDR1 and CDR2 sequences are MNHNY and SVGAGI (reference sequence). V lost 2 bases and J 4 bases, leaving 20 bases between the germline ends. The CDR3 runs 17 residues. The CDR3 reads CASSYIIGGSARETQYF. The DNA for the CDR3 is TGTGCCAGCAGTTACATCATTGGAGGGTCAGCGAGAGAGACCCAGTACTTC.

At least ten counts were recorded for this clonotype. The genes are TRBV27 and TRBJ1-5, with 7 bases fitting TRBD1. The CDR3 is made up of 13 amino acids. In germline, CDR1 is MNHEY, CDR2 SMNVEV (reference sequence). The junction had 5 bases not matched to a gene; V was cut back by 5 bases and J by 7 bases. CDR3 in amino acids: CASSTTGTQPQHF. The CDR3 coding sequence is TGTGCCAGCAGTACGACAGGGACGCAGCCCCAGCATTTT.

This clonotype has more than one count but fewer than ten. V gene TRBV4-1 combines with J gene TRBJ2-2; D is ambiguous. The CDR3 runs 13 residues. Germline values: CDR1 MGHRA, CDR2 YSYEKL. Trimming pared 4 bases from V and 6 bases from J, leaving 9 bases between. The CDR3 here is CASSPLGSGELFF. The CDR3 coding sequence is TGCGCCAGCAGCCCTTTGGGGTCCGGGGAGCTGTTTTTT.

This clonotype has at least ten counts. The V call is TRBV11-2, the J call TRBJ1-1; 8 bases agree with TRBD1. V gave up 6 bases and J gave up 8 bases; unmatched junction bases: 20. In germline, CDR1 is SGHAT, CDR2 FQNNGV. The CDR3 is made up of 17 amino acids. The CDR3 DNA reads TGTGCCAGCAGTCGGCGGGCAGGGGGCATAAGCCCGCCAGAAGCTTTCTTT. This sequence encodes CASSRRAGGISPPEAFF.

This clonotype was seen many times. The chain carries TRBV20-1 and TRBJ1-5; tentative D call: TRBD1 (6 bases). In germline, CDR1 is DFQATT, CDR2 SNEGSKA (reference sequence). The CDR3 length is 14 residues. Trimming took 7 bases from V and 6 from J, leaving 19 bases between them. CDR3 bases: TGCAGTGTCCAGGGAGGGGGAGTGGGTCAGCCCCAGCATTTT. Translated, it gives CSVQGGGVGQPQHF.

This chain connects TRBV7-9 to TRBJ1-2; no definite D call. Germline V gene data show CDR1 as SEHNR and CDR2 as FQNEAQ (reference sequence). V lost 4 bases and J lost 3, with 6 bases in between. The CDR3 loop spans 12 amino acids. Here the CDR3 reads CASSSGDYGYTF. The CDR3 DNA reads TGTGCCAGCAGCTCCGGGGACTATGGCTACACCTTC.

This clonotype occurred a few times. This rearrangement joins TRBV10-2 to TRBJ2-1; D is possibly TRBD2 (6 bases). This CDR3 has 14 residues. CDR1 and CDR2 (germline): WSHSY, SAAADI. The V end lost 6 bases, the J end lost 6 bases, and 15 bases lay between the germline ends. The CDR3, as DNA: TGCGCCAGCAGGTCAGCGGGCTCGTCCAATGAGCAGTTCTTC. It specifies CASRSAGSSNEQFF.

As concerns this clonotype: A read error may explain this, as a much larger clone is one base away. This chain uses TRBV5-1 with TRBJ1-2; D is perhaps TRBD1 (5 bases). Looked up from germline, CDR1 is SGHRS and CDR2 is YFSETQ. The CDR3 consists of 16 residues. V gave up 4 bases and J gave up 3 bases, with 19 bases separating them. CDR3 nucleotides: TGCGCCAGCAGCCCGGCCACGCTTACGACAGACTATGGCTACACCTTC. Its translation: CASSPATLTTDYGYTF.

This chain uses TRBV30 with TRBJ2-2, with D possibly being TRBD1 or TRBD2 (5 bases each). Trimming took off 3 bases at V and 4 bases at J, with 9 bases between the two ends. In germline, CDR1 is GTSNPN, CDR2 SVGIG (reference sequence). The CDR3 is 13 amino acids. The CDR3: CAWRGDPTGELFF. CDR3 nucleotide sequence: TGTGCCTGGAGAGGGGACCCCACCGGGGAGCTGTTTTTT.

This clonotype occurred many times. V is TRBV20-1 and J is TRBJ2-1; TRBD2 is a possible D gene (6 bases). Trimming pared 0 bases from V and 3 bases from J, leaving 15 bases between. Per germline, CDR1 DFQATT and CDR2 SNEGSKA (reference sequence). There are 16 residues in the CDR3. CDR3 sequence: CSARDYKRAIYNEQFF. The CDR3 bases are TGCAGTGCTAGAGATTACAAGCGGGCCATCTACAATGAGCAGTTCTTC.

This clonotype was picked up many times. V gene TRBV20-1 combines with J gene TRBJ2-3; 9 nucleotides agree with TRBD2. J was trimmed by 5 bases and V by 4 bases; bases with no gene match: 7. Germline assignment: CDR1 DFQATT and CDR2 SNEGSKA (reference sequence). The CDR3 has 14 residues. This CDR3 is CSAIPAGGRDTQYF. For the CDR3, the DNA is TGCAGTGCTATCCCAGCGGGGGGACGAGATACGCAGTATTTT.

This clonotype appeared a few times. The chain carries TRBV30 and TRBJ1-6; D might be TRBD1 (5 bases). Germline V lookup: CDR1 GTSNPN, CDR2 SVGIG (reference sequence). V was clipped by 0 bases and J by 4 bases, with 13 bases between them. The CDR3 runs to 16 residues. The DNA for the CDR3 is TGTGCCTGGAGTGTACTCCCAGGGCGATATAATTCACCCCTCCACTTT. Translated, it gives CAWSVLPGRYNSPLHF.

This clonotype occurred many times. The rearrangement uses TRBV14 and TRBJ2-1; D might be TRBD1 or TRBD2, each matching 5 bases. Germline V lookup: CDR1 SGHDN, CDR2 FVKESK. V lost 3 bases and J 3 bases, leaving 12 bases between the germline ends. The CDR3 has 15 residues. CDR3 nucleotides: TGTGCCAGCAGCCATCCGGGACGGGTCTACAATGAGCAGTTCTTC. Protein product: CASSHPGRVYNEQFF.

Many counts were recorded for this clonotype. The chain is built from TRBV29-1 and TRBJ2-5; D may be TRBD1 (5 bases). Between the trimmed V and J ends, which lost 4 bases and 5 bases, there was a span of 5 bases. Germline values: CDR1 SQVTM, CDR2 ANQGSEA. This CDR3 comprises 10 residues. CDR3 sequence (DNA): TGCAGCGTTGGGGGCGAGACCCAGTACTTC. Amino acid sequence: CSVGGETQYF. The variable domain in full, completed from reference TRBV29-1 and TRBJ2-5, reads SAVISQKPSRDICQRGTSLTIQCQVDSQVTMMFWYRQQPGQSLTLIATANQGSEATYESGFVIDKFPISRPNLTFSTLTVSNMSPEDSSIYLCSVGGETQYFGPGTRLLVL.

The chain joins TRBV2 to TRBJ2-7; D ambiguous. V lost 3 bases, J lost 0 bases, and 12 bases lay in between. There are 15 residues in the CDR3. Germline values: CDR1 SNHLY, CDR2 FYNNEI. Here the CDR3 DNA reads TGTGCCAGCAGTGATTGGGCGTCGAGCTCCTACGAGCAGTACTTC. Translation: CASSDWASSSYEQYF.